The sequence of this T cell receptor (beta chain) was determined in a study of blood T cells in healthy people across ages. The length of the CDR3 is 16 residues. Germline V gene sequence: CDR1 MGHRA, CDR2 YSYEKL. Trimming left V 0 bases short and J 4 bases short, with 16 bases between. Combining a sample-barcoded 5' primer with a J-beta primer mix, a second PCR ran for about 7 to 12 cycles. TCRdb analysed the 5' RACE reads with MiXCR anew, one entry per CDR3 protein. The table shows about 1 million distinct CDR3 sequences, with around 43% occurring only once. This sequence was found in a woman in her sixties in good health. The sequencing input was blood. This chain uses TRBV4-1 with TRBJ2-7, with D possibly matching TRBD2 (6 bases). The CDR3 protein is CASSQDAGPLSYEQYF. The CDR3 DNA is TGCGCCAGCAGCCAAGATGCGGGGCCGCTAAGTTACGAGCAGTACTTC.